This section outlines one T cell receptor (beta chain) sequence together with its context. Which antigen it targets is not known. The sample holds no much larger clone one base away, and base qualities are not on file. This sample was included in a study of glioma-infiltrating T cells (dated by TCRdb to the mid-2010s). Regarding the complete study: The study sequenced TCR alpha- and beta-chain repertoires from glioma tissue, from non-neoplastic brain tissue and from matched peripheral blood mononuclear cells. To gauge divergence between tissue and blood T-cell populations, every tissue-infiltrating repertoire was compared against the peripheral blood repertoire from the same patient. Three low-grade glioma patients, fewer than 10 primary glioblastoma patients, and three non-glioma patients who contributed non-neoplastic brain tissue made up the paired cohort. What the research found in general, with its limitations: Only a very small number of CDR3 sequences turned up in both tissue and blood, a result put down to high CDR3 diversity combined with limited sampling. Group comparisons were based on small numbers of patients: three non-neoplastic, three low-grade glioma and roughly 8 glioblastoma patients. VJ-independent divergence between tissue and blood was below expectation in non-neoplastic patients but above expectation in all gliomas, especially low-grade gliomas.

V is pared back by 6 bases and J by 2 bases, with 23 bases lying between the germline termini. The CDR3 has 17 amino acids, counting the end cysteine and phenylalanine. The DNA shown is the 51-base CDR3, in frame from base 1. The germline V gene (reference sequence) supplies CDR1 MNHEY and CDR2 SMNVEV. TCR alpha and beta CDR3 regions were amplified with the iRepertoire nested amplicon-rescue multiplex PCR (arm-PCR) platform from RNA. The input for one-step reverse transcription and amplification was roughly 100-400 ng of tissue mRNA or PBMC total RNA. Following bead purification, Illumina adapters were added by a secondary multiplex PCR, and libraries between 200 and 400 bp were gel-purified. Demultiplexing relied on internal 6-nucleotide barcodes carried by the libraries. Sequencing of libraries was performed on an Illumina MiSeq with 2x220 or 2x250 nucleotide paired-end reads. As for the original processing: Paired reads were merged using FLASH 1.2.11 and aligned with BWA-MEM to the GRCh37 human genome, and TRA and TRB reads were then extracted. For V and J assignment, an IMGT-derived reference of cassette sequences and CDR3 motifs that included pseudogenes was used. Reads were translated in three frames, and productive CDR3s were defined by a C…FGXG motif without stop codons. A clonotype was defined as a unique combination of a V-J cassette pair and a CDR3 amino acid sequence. Reads were filtered by Hamming distance, thresholded by each sample's sequence error rate in mapped regions. Clones were called with MiXCR by TCRdb after fastp trimmed the public reads at Q25, and only in-frame beta chains were retained. Every entry covers one CDR3 protein and lists the most common genes and DNA from its rows. In this record, the V and J calls reflect TCRdb's handling and not the investigators' own analysis. A total of 100,000 to 150,000 distinct CDR3 sequences appear in this sample, 20% to 25% of them only once. Over 12% of the sample lies in the top ten.

The sequence was collected from a human donor with low-grade glioma or glioblastoma, undergoing nonglioma brain surgery, or in good health (not recorded which). This chain joins TRBV27 to TRBJ2-7; TRBD2 could be the D gene, as 6 bases match. Sequencing input: glioma tissue, nonneoplastic brain tissue, or PBMCs (not recorded which). The CDR3 is CASSLYGRRAGAYEQYF. The DNA is as follows: TGTGCCAGCAGCCTCTACGGCAGGAGGGCCGGAGCCTACGAGCAGTACTTC.